In this sample, the clone carrying this T cell receptor (beta chain) turned up many times. The data belong to a study of T cells in Graves' hyperthyroidism and ophthalmopathy. Looked up from germline, CDR1 is MNHNS and CDR2 is SASEGT. Trimming pared 5 bases from V and 4 bases from J, leaving 15 bases between. CDR3 length: 14 amino acids. Amplification yielded TCR beta CDR3 regions, with RNA transcripts as the source. The HTBI primer set drove a first-round RT-PCR of the TCR CDR3. Each CDR3 protein is one row after TCRdb ran MiXCR on the multiplex PCR reads. The data contain some 350,000 distinct CDR3 sequences, approximately 15% of them singletons.

The chain carries TRBV6-1 and TRBJ2-7; weak D call: TRBD1 (6 bases). Sample: blood. The clonotype originates from a woman in her late teens or twenties with Graves' hyperthyroidism that later progressed to Graves' ophthalmopathy. The CDR3 reads CASSPGHGGYEQYF. The CDR3 DNA is TGTGCCAGCAGTCCGGGACATGGGGGATACGAGCAGTACTTC.